This T cell receptor (beta chain) is drawn from a study of T-cell reconstitution after alpha-beta-depleted transplantation in children. Regarding the study as a whole: T-cell counts and diversity were attributed mostly to newly produced T cells one year after transplant.

The CDR3 has 13 residues. Trimming shortened V by 8 bases and J by 1 base, and 8 bases separated the two germline ends. Preparing the TCRbeta library involved the use of unique molecular identifiers. Each CDR3 protein gets one entry after TCRdb re-called the PCR reads with MiXCR. The sample contains 200,000 to 250,000 distinct CDR3 sequences, around 9.9% of which appear only once. Remarks on this clonotype: Antigen unknown.

The receptor was derived from a child in the first two years of life with acute myeloid leukemia, due to receive a stem cell transplant. The V gene is TRBV12-3 or TRBV12-4, the J gene TRBJ2-2; D call uncertain. The material was PBMCs, obtained before TCRalphabeta/CD19-depleted stem cell transplant. CDR3 sequence: CASGFRNTGELFF. The DNA of the CDR3 is TGTGCCAGCGGCTTCCGGAACACCGGGGAGCTGTTTTTT.